One sample yielded the 22 T cell receptor beta chains listed below, sequenced in a study of response to subunit inactivated influenza vaccine. A single record per CDR3 protein comes from TCRdb applying MiXCR to the RT-PCR reads. The sample includes 450,000 to 600,000 distinct CDR3 sequences, approximately 7.1% seen only once; the top ten take 13%. The starting material was PBMCs from blood, obtained about 23 months after vaccination. The receptor set was obtained from a man aged 45 to 75 who received an inactivated influenza vaccine.

The chain is built from TRBV12-3 or TRBV12-4 and TRBJ2-5; D unclear. The ends were cut back, 3 bases at V and 5 bases at J, with 10 bases in the middle. CDR3 size: 13 residues. Written as DNA, the CDR3 is TGTGCCAGCAGTTTCCTAGTCCGGGAGACCCAGTACTTC. It specifies CASSFLVRETQYF.

This clonotype has only a few counts. The chain couples TRBV7-2 to TRBJ2-7; 13 positions agree with TRBD2. V lost 5 bases to trimming and J lost 7 bases; unmatched junction nucleotides: 8. The CDR3 sequence is 15 residues long. Germline lookup yields CDR1 SGHTA and CDR2 FQGNSA. The CDR3 spells CASSGTSGDLMEQYF. The DNA of the CDR3 is TGTGCCAGCAGCGGGACTAGCGGGGACCTGATGGAGCAGTACTTC.

This clonotype was observed many times. The chain's CDR3 is CASSLGTTDYEQYF. CDR3 bases: TGCGCCAGCAGCTTGGGGACAACGGACTACGAGCAGTACTTC. The V gene is TRBV5-1, the J gene TRBJ2-7; D might be TRBD1 (5 bases). Germline lookup yields CDR1 SGHRS and CDR2 YFSETQ. The CDR3 length is 14 residues. The ends were cut back, 0 bases at V and 3 bases at J, with 10 bases in the middle.

In this sample, this clonotype turned up a few times. The chain links TRBV3-1 to TRBJ2-7; TRBD2 aligns across 7 bases. Germline assignment: CDR1 LGHDT and CDR2 YNNKEL (reference sequence). V gave up 5 bases and J gave up 3 bases; unmatched junction bases: 13. CDR3 size: 16 residues. The CDR3 sequence is CASSARAGWVFYEQYF. DNA of the CDR3: TGTGCCAGCAGCGCCCGAGCGGGATGGGTGTTCTACGAGCAGTACTTC.

This clonotype came up many times. The V gene is TRBV10-3, the J gene TRBJ2-2, with 9 bases identical to TRBD1. V lost 3 bases, J lost 6 bases, and 8 bases stayed unmatched. Germline V gene lookup returns CDR1 ENHRY and CDR2 SYGVKD. This CDR3 is built from 16 residues. The CDR3 protein is CAISEGAGQGSGELFF. CDR3 nucleotide sequence: TGTGCCATCAGTGAAGGAGCGGGACAGGGTTCCGGGGAGCTGTTTTTT.

This clonotype was counted between two and nine times. CDR3 sequence reads: CASSLVRAGTGELFF. CDR3 nucleotide sequence: TGTGCCAGCAGCTTAGTGAGAGCGGGGACCGGGGAGCTGTTTTTT. J is TRBJ2-2 and V is TRBV13; 7 bases agree with TRBD2. Germline V gene data show CDR1 as PRHDT and CDR2 as FYEKMQ (reference sequence). The CDR3 length is 15 residues. J lost 5 bases, V lost 1 base, and 4 bases had no gene match. Using reference TRBV13 and TRBJ2-2 for the parts outside the CDR3, the full variable domain is AAGVIQSPRHLIKEKRETATLKCYPIPRHDTVYWYQQGPGQDPQFLISFYEKMQSDKGSIPDRFSAQQFSDYHSELNMSSLELGDSALYFCASSLVRAGTGELFFGEGSRLTVL.

This clonotype occurred many times. The V gene is TRBV7-8, the J gene TRBJ1-6, with D hard to call. There are 15 residues in the CDR3. Between the trimmed V and J ends, which lost 6 bases and 5 bases, there was a span of 14 bases. Germline V gene data show CDR1 as SGHVS and CDR2 as FQNEAQ. CDR3: CASRLIRLDNSPLHF. Here the CDR3 DNA reads TGTGCCAGCAGACTTATTAGGCTGGATAATTCACCCCTCCACTTT.

There are many counts of this clonotype. CDR3: CASSFQSRRGGSSTDTQYF. The CDR3 DNA reads as TGCGCCAGCAGCTTCCAATCCCGAAGAGGCGGGTCTAGCACAGATACGCAGTATTTT. The rearrangement joins TRBV4-1 to TRBJ2-3; D may be TRBD2 (5 bases). V was cut by 5 bases and J by 0 bases, with 24 bases left in between. Germline CDR1 reads MGHRA; CDR2 reads YSYEKL. The CDR3 runs to 19 residues.

In its sample, this clonotype was seen a few times. This chain links TRBV6-5 with TRBJ2-7; D gene unclear. The CDR3 extends over 13 amino acids. V lost 2 bases, J lost 4 bases, and 9 bases lay in between. Germline V gives CDR1 MNHEY, CDR2 SVGAGI. CDR3 sequence (DNA): TGTGCCAGCAGTTACACCGGGTGGTACGAGCAGTACTTC. Protein product: CASSYTGWYEQYF.

This clonotype was counted only a few times. The chain is built from TRBV4-3 and TRBJ2-7; tentative D call: TRBD2 (5 bases). Trimming stripped 2 bases from V and 0 bases from J, with 11 bases between. Germline assignment: CDR1 LGHNA and CDR2 YSLEER. The CDR3 covers 15 residues. CDR3 nucleotide sequence: TGCGCCAGCAGCCAAACGAGGGCCCGCTCCTACGAGCAGTACTTC. This gives the protein CASSQTRARSYEQYF.

This clonotype has just a few counts. The chain links TRBV7-6 to TRBJ2-7; 8 bases match TRBD1. V gave up 4 bases and J gave up 3 bases; unmatched junction bases: 5. Germline CDR1 SGHVS, CDR2 FNYEAQ. The CDR3 is 14 amino acids. In nucleotides, the CDR3 is TGTGCCAGCAGCTCCGCCGGGACAGGCTACGAGCAGTACTTC. This encodes CASSSAGTGYEQYF. The full variable domain, with the rest looked up from reference TRBV7-6 and TRBJ2-7, is GAGVSQSPRYKVTKRGQDVALRCDPISGHVSLYWYRQALGQGPEFLTYFNYEAQQDKSGLPNDRFSAERPEGSISTLTIQRTEQRDSAMYRCASSSAGTGYEQYFGPGTRLTVT.

This clonotype was recorded a few times. The J gene is TRBJ2-5, the V gene TRBV6-2 or TRBV6-3; TRBD2 aligns across 12 bases. This CDR3 has 16 amino acids. Germline CDR1 reads MNHEY; CDR2 reads SVGEGT. After removal of 8 bases from V and 3 bases from J, the junction contained 10 bases not matched to a gene. This chain's CDR3 is CASGGLAGGGKETQYF. The CDR3 DNA follows: TGTGCCAGCGGGGGACTAGCGGGCGGGGGCAAAGAGACCCAGTACTTC.

This chain uses TRBV24-1 with TRBJ2-7; D is perhaps TRBD1 or TRBD2 (5 bases each). Germline CDR1 KGHDR, CDR2 SFDVKD. This CDR3 region has 15 residues. Trimming stripped 3 bases from V and 7 bases from J, with 18 bases between. The CDR3 nucleotides are TGTGCCACCAGTGATAACGGACACCGTTCGGGAGAGCAGTACTTC. It is translated as CATSDNGHRSGEQYF.

This clonotype showed up just a few times. The chain recombines TRBV6-1 with TRBJ1-4, with 7 nucleotides matching TRBD1. CDR1 and CDR2 from the germline V gene are MNHNS and SASEGT. This CDR3 has 16 amino acids. The V gene end was trimmed by 5 bases and the J gene end by 5 bases; junction bases not matched to a gene: 11. This CDR3 reads CASSQPPGQRNEKLFF. CDR3 nucleotide sequence: TGTGCCAGCAGTCAACCGCCGGGACAGCGGAATGAAAAACTGTTTTTT.

This clonotype was seen a few times. This chain uses TRBV7-2 with TRBJ2-5; a possible D gene is TRBD1 (6 bases). Trimming pared 1 base from V and 2 bases from J, leaving 14 bases between. Germline V CDR1 and CDR2: SGHTA, FQGNSA. The CDR3 has 16 amino acids. This CDR3 is CASSLVRTVTQETQYF. The CDR3, as DNA: TGTGCCAGCAGCTTAGTCAGGACAGTGACTCAAGAGACCCAGTACTTC.

The chain recombines TRBV3-1 with TRBJ1-2, with D perhaps matching TRBD1 (6 bases). Trimming removed 8 bases from V and 4 bases from J, with 14 bases in between. CDR1 LGHDT and CDR2 YNNKEL come from the germline V gene (reference sequence). The CDR3 contains 13 residues. CDR3 protein: CASATQGLYGYTF. CDR3 bases: TGTGCCAGCGCAACACAGGGTCTCTATGGCTACACCTTC.

This clonotype was seen only a few times. The chain links TRBV5-1 to TRBJ2-3, with D perhaps given as TRBD1 or TRBD2 (6 bases each). CDR1 and CDR2 (germline): SGHRS, YFSETQ. This CDR3 comprises 15 residues. Trimming took 4 bases from V and 1 from J, leaving 13 bases between them. CDR3 coding DNA: TGCGCCAGCAGCCCGGACGGGGGCCGCACAGATACGCAGTATTTT. This encodes CASSPDGGRTDTQYF.

This clonotype came up a few times. The chain couples TRBV7-9 to TRBJ2-7, with 8 positions matching TRBD1. Germline V gene lookup returns CDR1 SEHNR and CDR2 FQNEAQ (reference sequence). The CDR3 totals 15 residues. The ends lost 1 base at V and 4 bases at J; junction bases unmatched: 6. DNA of the CDR3: TGTGCCAGCAGCTTAGAGGGACAGGCAGTTTACGAGCAGTACTTC. Its protein is CASSLEGQAVYEQYF.

This clonotype was counted only a few times. The chain employs TRBV9 and TRBJ2-7; D is ambiguous. The CDR3 loop spans 11 amino acids. Looked up from germline, CDR1 is SGDLS and CDR2 is YYNGEE. V dropped 7 bases and J dropped 5 bases, with 10 bases sitting between them. CDR3 region: CASPRSHEQYF. CDR3 in DNA: TGTGCCAGCCCCAGGTCCCACGAGCAGTACTTC.

Concerning this clonotype itself: Since a much larger clone is just one base distant, this may be a read error. The chain recombines TRBV5-1 with TRBJ2-3; D not certain. The germline V gene has CDR1 SGHRS and CDR2 YFSETQ. The CDR3 covers 13 residues. V was shortened by 3 bases and J by 1 base, with 6 bases between the two germline ends. The CDR3 coding sequence is TGCGCCAGCAGCTCGAACCGCACAGATACGCAGTATTTT. Amino acids: CASSSNRTDTQYF.

This clonotype was counted only a few times. The gene calls are TRBV7-9 and TRBJ2-1; TRBD2 matches at 8 bases. The CDR3 sequence is 17 residues long. Per germline, CDR1 SEHNR and CDR2 FQNEAQ (reference sequence). The V and J ends lost 4 bases and 5 bases, in that order; junction bases with no gene match: 13. The CDR3 loop is CASSSSGGRRSNNEQFF. In DNA form, the CDR3 reads TGTGCCAGCAGCTCTTCCGGCGGGAGGCGGAGTAACAATGAGCAGTTCTTC.

J is TRBJ2-1 and V is TRBV20-1; no firm D call. The CDR3 runs to 10 residues. CDR1 is DFQATT, CDR2 SNEGSKA, per germline (reference sequence). V was clipped by 6 bases and J by 14 bases, with 14 bases between them. CDR3 in DNA: TGCAGTGCCTCTGGACCAGTCAAGTTCTTC. Translated, it gives CSASGPVKFF.